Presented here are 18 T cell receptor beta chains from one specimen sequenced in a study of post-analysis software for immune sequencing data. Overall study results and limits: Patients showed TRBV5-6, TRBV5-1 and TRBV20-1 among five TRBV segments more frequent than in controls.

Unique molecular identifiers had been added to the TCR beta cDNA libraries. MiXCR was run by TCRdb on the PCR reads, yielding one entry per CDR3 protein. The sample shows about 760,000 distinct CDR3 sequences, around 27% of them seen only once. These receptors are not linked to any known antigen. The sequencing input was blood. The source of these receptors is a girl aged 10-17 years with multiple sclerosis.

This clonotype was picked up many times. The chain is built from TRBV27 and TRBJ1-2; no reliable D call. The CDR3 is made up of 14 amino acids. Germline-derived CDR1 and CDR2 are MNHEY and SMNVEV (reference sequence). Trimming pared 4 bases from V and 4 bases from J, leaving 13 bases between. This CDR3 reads CASSYGGGIYGYTF. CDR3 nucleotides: TGTGCCAGCAGTTATGGCGGAGGAATCTATGGCTACACCTTC.

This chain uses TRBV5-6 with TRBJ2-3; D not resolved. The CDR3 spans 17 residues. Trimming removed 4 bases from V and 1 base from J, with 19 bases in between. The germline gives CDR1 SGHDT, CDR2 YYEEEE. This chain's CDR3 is CASSPVGVSIRTDTQYF. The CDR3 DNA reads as TGTGCCAGCAGCCCCGTTGGAGTTTCGATCCGCACAGATACGCAGTATTTT.

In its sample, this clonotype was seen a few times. CDR3 DNA sequence: TGCAGTGCTAGAGTCTGGGGTGAAGCTCGTCGCGAGCAGTACTTC. It codes for CSARVWGEARREQYF. The V and J genes are TRBV20-1 and TRBJ2-5; D is unresolved. The better agreement between TRBJ2-7 and the DNA end casts doubt on the J call. The CDR3 spans 15 residues. The germline CDR1 and CDR2 sequences are DFQATT and SNEGSKA (reference sequence).

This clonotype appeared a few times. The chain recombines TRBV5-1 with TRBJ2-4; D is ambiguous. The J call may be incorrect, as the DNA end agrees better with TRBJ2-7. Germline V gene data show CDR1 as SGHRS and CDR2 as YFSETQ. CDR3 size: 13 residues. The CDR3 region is CASSSTPLDEQYF. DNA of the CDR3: TGCGCCAGCAGCTCGACCCCTCTAGACGAGCAGTACTTC.

The CDR3 here is CASSGGLATYNEQFF. CDR3 DNA: TGTGCCAGCAGCGGGGGACTAGCGACCTACAATGAGCAGTTCTTC. The chain is built from TRBV7-2 and TRBJ2-1; the match to TRBD2 covers 10 bases. CDR1 and CDR2 (germline): SGHTA, FQGNSA. With V trimmed by 5 bases and J by 2 bases, 3 bases remained unmatched. This CDR3 is 15 amino acids long.

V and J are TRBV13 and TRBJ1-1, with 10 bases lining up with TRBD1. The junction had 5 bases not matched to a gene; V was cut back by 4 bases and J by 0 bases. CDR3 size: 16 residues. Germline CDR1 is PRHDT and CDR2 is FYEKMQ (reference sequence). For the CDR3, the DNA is TGTGCCAGCAGCTGGGGACAGGGGCCCATGAACACTGAAGCTTTCTTT. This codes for CASSWGQGPMNTEAFF.

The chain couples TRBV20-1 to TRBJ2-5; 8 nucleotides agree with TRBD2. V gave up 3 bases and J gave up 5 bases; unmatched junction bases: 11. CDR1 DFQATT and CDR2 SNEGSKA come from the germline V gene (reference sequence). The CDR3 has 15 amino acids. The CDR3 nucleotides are TGCAGTGCTAGTTTCACTAGCGGAACGGTGGAGACCCAGTACTTC. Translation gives CSASFTSGTVETQYF.

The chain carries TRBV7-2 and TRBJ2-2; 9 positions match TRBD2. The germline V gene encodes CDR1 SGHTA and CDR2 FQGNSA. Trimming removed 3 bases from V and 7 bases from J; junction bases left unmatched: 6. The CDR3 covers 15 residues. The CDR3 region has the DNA TGTGCCAGCAGCTTTGCGGGAGCGGGAGGCGGGGAGCTGTTTTTT. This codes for CASSFAGAGGGELFF.

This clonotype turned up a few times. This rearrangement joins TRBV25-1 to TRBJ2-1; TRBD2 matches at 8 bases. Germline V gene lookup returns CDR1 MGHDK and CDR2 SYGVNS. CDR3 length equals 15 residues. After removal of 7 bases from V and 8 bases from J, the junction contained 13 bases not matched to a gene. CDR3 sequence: CASNRPGGWDDEQFF. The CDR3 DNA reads TGTGCCAGCAATCGGCCGGGGGGGTGGGACGATGAGCAGTTCTTC.

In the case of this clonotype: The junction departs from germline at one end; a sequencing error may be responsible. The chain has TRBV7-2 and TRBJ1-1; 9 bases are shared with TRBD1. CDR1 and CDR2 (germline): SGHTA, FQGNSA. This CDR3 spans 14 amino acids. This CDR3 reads CACSLGQGVPEAFF. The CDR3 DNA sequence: TGTGCCTGCAGCCTGGGACAGGGCGTCCCTGAAGCTTTCTTT.

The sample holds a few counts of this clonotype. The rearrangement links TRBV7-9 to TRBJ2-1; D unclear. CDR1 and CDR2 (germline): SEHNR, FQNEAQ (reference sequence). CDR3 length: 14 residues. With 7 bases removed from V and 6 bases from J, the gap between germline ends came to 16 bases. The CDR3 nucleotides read TGTGCCAGCACCCCTCTCCAGCCACCCAATGAGCAGTTCTTC. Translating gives CASTPLQPPNEQFF.

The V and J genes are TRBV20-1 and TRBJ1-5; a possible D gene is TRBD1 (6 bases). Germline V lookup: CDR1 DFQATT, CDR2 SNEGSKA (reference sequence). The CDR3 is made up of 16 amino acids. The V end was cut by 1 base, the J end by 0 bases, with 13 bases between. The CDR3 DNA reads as TGCAGTGCTAGAGGCTCGACAGGTTATAGCAATCAGCCCCAGCATTTT. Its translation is CSARGSTGYSNQPQHF.

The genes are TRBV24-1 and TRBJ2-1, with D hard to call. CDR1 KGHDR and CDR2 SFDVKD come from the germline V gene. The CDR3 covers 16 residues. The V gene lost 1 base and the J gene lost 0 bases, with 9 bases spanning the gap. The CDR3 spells CATSDFTASSYNEQFF. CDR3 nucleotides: TGTGCCACCAGTGATTTTACAGCCAGCTCCTACAATGAGCAGTTCTTC.

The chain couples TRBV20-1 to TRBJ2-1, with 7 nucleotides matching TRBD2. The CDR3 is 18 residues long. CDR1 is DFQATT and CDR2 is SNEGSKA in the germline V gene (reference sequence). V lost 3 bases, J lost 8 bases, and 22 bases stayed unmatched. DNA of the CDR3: TGCAGTGCTAGGGTGGGGTCTTCGAAGACTAGCACGCTGGATGAGCAGTTCTTC. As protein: CSARVGSSKTSTLDEQFF.

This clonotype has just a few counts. The DNA for the CDR3 is TGCGCCAGCAGCAAGCCGGGACAGGAGGACATTCAGTACTTC. Translated, it gives CASSKPGQEDIQYF. The chain carries TRBV5-1 and TRBJ2-4; 8 bases line up with TRBD1. Germline CDR1 and CDR2: SGHRS and YFSETQ. With 4 bases clipped from V and 8 bases from J, the junction kept 8 bases outside the gene matches. This CDR3 comprises 14 residues.

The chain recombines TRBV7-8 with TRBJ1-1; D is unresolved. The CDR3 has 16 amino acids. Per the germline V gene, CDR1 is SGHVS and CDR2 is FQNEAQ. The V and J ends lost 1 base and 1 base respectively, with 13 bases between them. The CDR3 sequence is CASSLGVGVRNTEAFF. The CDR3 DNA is TGTGCCAGCAGCTTAGGTGTTGGGGTTAGGAACACTGAAGCTTTCTTT.

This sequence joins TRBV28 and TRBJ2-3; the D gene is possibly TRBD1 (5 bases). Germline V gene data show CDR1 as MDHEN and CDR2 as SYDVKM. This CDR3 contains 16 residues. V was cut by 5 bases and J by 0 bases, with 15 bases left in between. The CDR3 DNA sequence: TGTGCCAGCAGTCCTCGGCAGGGTCGGAGCACAGATACGCAGTATTTT. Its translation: CASSPRQGRSTDTQYF.

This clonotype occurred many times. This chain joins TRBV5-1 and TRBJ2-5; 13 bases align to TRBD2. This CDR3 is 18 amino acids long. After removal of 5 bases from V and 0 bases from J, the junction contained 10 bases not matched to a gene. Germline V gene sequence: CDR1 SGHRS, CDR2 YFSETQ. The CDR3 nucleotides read TGCGCCAGCAGTTCCGGACTAGCGGGGGCTATGTACCAAGAGACCCAGTACTTC. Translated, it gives CASSSGLAGAMYQETQYF.